The 18 T cell receptor beta chains below were found in one sample sequenced in a study of OX40 agonist ivuxolimab in advanced cancers. Library construction relied on the immunoSEQ multiplex PCR assay. Drawn from immuneACCESS, this table holds only the in-frame rearrangements with V and J called that TCRdb kept. Clones are partly lost; checked studies trace under half to an unresolved V gene and leave the rest unexplained. For this sample the table gives some 52,000 clones, of which roughly nine tenths were detected only once. The ten largest make up 6.5% to 7.5% of the sample. The sequenced sample was CD4+ or CD8+ T cells sorted from blood, obtained in a trial of the OX40 agonist ivuxolimab. The receptors derive from an adult with an advanced solid tumor such as melanoma, head and neck, liver or kidney cancer.

The V call is TRBV7-9, the J call TRBJ1-1; maybe TRBD1 (5 bases). The V and J ends lost 5 bases and 4 bases respectively, with 20 bases between them. Germline CDR1 is SEHNR and CDR2 is FQNEAQ (reference sequence). CDR3 length: 16 amino acids. Here the CDR3 reads CASSPIGGGRSTEAFF. The CDR3 coding sequence is TGTGCCAGCAGCCCAATTGGGGGGGGTCGGAGCACTGAAGCTTTCTTT.

With respect to this clone: At one end the junction does not follow the germline gene, possibly because of a read error. The chain recombines TRBV5-1 with TRBJ2-7; D might be TRBD2 (5 bases). Germline V gene sequence: CDR1 SGHRS, CDR2 YFSETQ. CDR3 length equals 14 residues. CDR3: CASSTLDSSSEQYF. The CDR3 bases are TGCGCCAGCAGCACCTTGGACTCCTCCTCCGAGCAGTACTTC.

The genes are TRBV18 and TRBJ1-1, with a weak D call TRBD1 (5 bases). Per the germline V gene, CDR1 is KGHSH and CDR2 is LQKENI. This CDR3 is 15 amino acids long. V lost 6 bases, J lost 3 bases, and 17 bases lay in between. CDR3 nucleotides: TGTGCCAGCTCCCCCAATTATGGGGGAGACACTGAAGCTTTCTTT. Protein product: CASSPNYGGDTEAFF.

This clone showed up just a few times. The chain uses TRBV19 and TRBJ1-5; D is uncertain. Trimming removed 5 bases at V and 9 bases at J, with 20 bases between. The CDR3 is made up of 15 amino acids. Germline V gives CDR1 LNHDA, CDR2 SQIVND (reference sequence). The chain's CDR3 is CASSLGQLGVGPQHF. The CDR3 DNA reads TGTGCCAGTAGTCTAGGGCAGCTTGGGGTAGGGCCCCAGCATTTT.

The chain uses TRBV5-1 and TRBJ1-1; a weak D match, TRBD1 (6 bases). Germline V gives CDR1 SGHRS, CDR2 YFSETQ. The CDR3 sequence is 14 residues long. Trimming shortened V by 4 bases and J by 0 bases, and 10 bases separated the two germline ends. In DNA form, the CDR3 reads TGCGCCAGCAGCAGACAGGTAATGAACACTGAAGCTTTCTTT. This translates into CASSRQVMNTEAFF.

The chain carries TRBV12-5 and TRBJ2-2, with 8 bases matching TRBD2. The ends lost 1 base at V and 5 bases at J; junction bases unmatched: 15. The CDR3 is 19 residues long. In germline, CDR1 is LGHNT, CDR2 FRNRAP. CDR3 bases: TGTGCTAGTGGTTTGGAGGTGCGGCGGGGGGTCTTTGGGACCGGGGAGCTGTTTTTT. It is translated as CASGLEVRRGVFGTGELFF.

This clone was recorded once. This chain joins TRBV28 and TRBJ2-7; no reliable D call. The length of the CDR3 is 14 residues. The ends were cut back, 4 bases at V and 1 base at J, with 11 bases in the middle. The germline gives CDR1 MDHEN, CDR2 SYDVKM. Here the CDR3 reads CASSSYPNSYEQYF. DNA of the CDR3: TGTGCCAGCAGTTCCTACCCAAATTCCTACGAGCAGTACTTC.

About this clone itself: An end of the junction differs from the germline gene, which may be a read error. The chain recombines TRBV30 with TRBJ2-7; D not certain. Germline V gives CDR1 GTSNPN, CDR2 SVGIG (reference sequence). This CDR3 has 11 residues. The DNA of the CDR3 is TGTGCTTGGACCTTGGCTCACGAGCAGTACTTC. Amino acid sequence: CAWTLAHEQYF.

This rearrangement joins TRBV5-1 to TRBJ2-7; D is ambiguous. Trimming cost V 7 bases and J 1 base, with 15 bases left between them. The CDR3 contains 14 residues. Germline loops: CDR1 SGHRS, CDR2 YFSETQ. The CDR3 sequence is CASASQVASYEQYF. CDR3 in DNA: TGCGCCAGCGCCAGTCAGGTAGCATCCTACGAGCAGTACTTC.

V usage is TRBV11-2 and J usage is TRBJ2-1; TRBD2 might be the D (6 bases). Germline CDR1 and CDR2: SGHAT and FQNNGV. The V end was cut by 5 bases, the J end by 8 bases, with 13 bases between. CDR3 length: 13 amino acids. The CDR3 DNA follows: TGTGCCAGCAGCACGCGACTAGTTCATGAGCAGTTCTTC. Translated: CASSTRLVHEQFF. The complete variable domain, with remaining parts taken from reference TRBV11-2 and TRBJ2-1, reads EAGVAQSPRYKIIEKRQSVAFWCNPISGHATLYWYQQILGQGPKLLIQFQNNGVVDDSQLPKDRFSAERLKGVDSTLKIQPAKLEDSAVYLCASSTRLVHEQFFGPGTRLTVL.

V usage is TRBV6-4 and J usage is TRBJ1-2, with TRBD1 matching over 7 bases. CDR1 is MRHNA and CDR2 is SNTAGT in the germline V gene. The CDR3 consists of 13 residues. J gave up 5 bases and V 6 bases, and 6 bases lay outside the gene matches. The CDR3 DNA reads TGTGCCAGCAGCCACGGGACAGAATATGGCTACACCTTC. Encoded protein: CASSHGTEYGYTF.

This chain connects TRBV5-1 to TRBJ1-1; 9 bases are shared with TRBD1. There are 16 residues in the CDR3. Trimming at V came to 3 bases and at J to 0 bases, leaving 6 bases not matched to a gene. Germline CDR1 is SGHRS and CDR2 is YFSETQ. Here the CDR3 reads CASSSGQGDMNTEAFF. Written as DNA, the CDR3 is TGCGCCAGCAGCTCGGGACAGGGAGACATGAACACTGAAGCTTTCTTT.

This chain uses TRBV19 with TRBJ2-7, with D perhaps matching TRBD2 (5 bases). Trimming shortened V by 2 bases and J by 3 bases, and 17 bases separated the two germline ends. Germline loops: CDR1 LNHDA, CDR2 SQIVND (reference sequence). There are 16 residues in the CDR3. The CDR3: CASSISPFGESYEQYF. DNA of the CDR3: TGTGCCAGTAGTATATCCCCTTTCGGGGAGAGCTACGAGCAGTACTTC.

V is TRBV6-1 and J is TRBJ2-7, with a possible D match to TRBD1 (6 bases). Germline V gene lookup returns CDR1 MNHNS and CDR2 SASEGT. Trimming removed 6 bases at V and 3 bases at J, with 15 bases between. The CDR3 runs to 14 residues. CDR3 region: CASSPQGVVYEQYF. The CDR3, as DNA: TGTGCCAGCAGCCCACAGGGAGTTGTCTACGAGCAGTACTTC.

The CDR3 loop reads CAQVGGAPGRENTEAFF. In DNA, the CDR3 is TGTGCACAAGTCGGGGGGGCCCCGGGACGGGAGAACACTGAAGCTTTCTTT. The chain carries TRBV12-2 and TRBJ1-1. TRBV12-2 is given as a pseudogene. The length of the CDR3 is 17 residues.

The CDR3 region is CASSDNANTEAFF. CDR3 nucleotides: TGTGCCAGCAGTGATAACGCGAACACTGAAGCTTTCTTT. V and J are TRBV2 and TRBJ1-1; D call uncertain. CDR3 length: 13 residues. Deletions cut 3 bases from V and 1 base from J, with 6 bases between. In germline, CDR1 is SNHLY, CDR2 FYNNEI.

The chain carries TRBV29-1 and TRBJ2-7, with unresolved D. Germline-derived CDR1 and CDR2 are SQVTM and ANQGSEA. The CDR3 is 11 residues long. V lost 4 bases and J 2 bases, leaving 6 bases between the germline ends. The CDR3 DNA sequence: TGCAGCGTTGGGGCAACCTACGAGCAGTACTTC. This gives the protein CSVGATYEQYF.

The genes are TRBV6-5 and TRBJ2-7; tentative D call: TRBD1 (6 bases). The V and J ends lost 3 bases and 5 bases respectively, with 14 bases between them. CDR1 is MNHEY and CDR2 is SVGAGI in the germline V gene. The CDR3 contains 14 residues. CDR3 in amino acids: CASSYATGRDEQYF. CDR3 sequence (DNA): TGTGCCAGCAGTTATGCGACAGGACGCGACGAGCAGTACTTC.